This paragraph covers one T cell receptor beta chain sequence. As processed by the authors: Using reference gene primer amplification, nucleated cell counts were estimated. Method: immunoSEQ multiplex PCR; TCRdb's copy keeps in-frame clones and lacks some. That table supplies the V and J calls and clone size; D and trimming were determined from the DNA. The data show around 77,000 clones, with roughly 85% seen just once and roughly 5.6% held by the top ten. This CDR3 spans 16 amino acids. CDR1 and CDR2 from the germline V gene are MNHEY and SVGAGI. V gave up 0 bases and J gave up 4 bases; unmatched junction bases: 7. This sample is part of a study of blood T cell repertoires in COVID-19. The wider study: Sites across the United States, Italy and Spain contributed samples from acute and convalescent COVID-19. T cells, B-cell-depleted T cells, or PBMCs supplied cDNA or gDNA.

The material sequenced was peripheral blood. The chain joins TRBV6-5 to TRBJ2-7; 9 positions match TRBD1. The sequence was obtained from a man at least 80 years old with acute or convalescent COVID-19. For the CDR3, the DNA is TGTGCCAGCAGTTACTCAACGGGGACAGGGATTTACGAGCAGTACTTC. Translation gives CASSYSTGTGIYEQYF.